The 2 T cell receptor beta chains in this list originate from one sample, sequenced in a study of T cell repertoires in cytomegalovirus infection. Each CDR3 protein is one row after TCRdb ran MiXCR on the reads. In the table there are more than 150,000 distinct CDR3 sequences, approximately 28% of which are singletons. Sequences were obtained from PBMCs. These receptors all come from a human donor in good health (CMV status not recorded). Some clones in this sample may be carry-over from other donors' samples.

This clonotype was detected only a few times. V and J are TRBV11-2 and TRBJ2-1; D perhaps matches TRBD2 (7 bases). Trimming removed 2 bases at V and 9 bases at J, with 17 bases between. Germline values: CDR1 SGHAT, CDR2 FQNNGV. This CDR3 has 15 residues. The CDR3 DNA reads TGTGCCAGCAGCTTAACCCGGGGGGCAGAGGTTGAGCAGTTCTTC. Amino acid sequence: CASSLTRGAEVEQFF.

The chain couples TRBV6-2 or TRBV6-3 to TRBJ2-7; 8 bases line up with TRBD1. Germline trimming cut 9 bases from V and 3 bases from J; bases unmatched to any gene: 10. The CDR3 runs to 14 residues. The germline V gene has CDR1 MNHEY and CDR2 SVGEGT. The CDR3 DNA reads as TGTGCCAGTTCAGGGGGCAAGGATATCTACGAGCAGTACTTC. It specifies CASSGGKDIYEQYF.